This T cell receptor beta chain stems from a study of T-cell reconstitution after alpha-beta-depleted transplantation in children (dated by TCRdb to about 2016). Broadly, across the study: Using TCR repertoire profiling, the study followed T-cell immune reconstitution in a quantitative way in children after TCRalphabeta/CD19-depleted allogeneic hematopoietic cell transplantation.

Library prep was done by PCR. Sequencing took place on an Illumina HiSeq 2500. To normalize quantification of the TCRbeta repertoire, the TCR libraries were built with molecular barcoding that relied on unique molecular identifiers. The raw public reads went through TCRdb reprocessing: fastp at Q25, MiXCR clone calling, in-frame beta chains kept. Duplicate CDR3 protein sequences are folded into a single record with the most common DNA and genes. The sample table lists around 480,000 distinct CDR3 sequences, roughly 33% of them with a count of one. Of the sample, under 3% falls within the top ten clones. For this clonotype: Its antigen is currently not known. The input lacks base qualities; no much larger clone sits a single base away.

Including cysteine and phenylalanine, the CDR3 has 14 amino acids. Of the read, only the CDR3 DNA is kept; its 42 bases are in frame from base 1. The trim is 6 bases for V and 3 bases for J, with a gap of 12 bases between the germline ends. This TCR was sampled from a human donor who donated a stem cell graft to a child with aplastic anemia. This specimen was PBMCs from the stem cell graft donor, taken from the stem cell graft. The chain is assembled from TRBV12-3 or TRBV12-4 and TRBJ2-1; a weak D assignment points to TRBD1 (6 bases agree). Read as DNA, the sequence is TGTGCCAGCAGGTCCGGGACAAACTACAATGAGCAGTTCTTC. It encodes CASRSGTNYNEQFF.